The clone carrying this T cell receptor beta chain was counted a few times. The data were taken from a study of beta chain features in type 1 diabetes. The V gene's germline CDR1 is SGHAT and CDR2 FQNNGV. The CDR3 spans 14 residues. Deletions cut 4 bases from V and 4 bases from J, with 11 bases between. Reverse transcription of all isolated RNA meant that expressed TCRB transcripts were sequenced. The assay was immunoSEQ multiplex PCR, and TCRdb's table has in-frame clones only and misses some. The table records 310,000 or so clones, around 8% of them present only once. The specimen sequenced was central memory CD4+ T cells from blood. The J gene is TRBJ2-1, the V gene TRBV11-2; D is perhaps TRBD1 or TRBD2 (5 bases each). The origin of this receptor is a woman aged 18-35 years in good health. The CDR3 loop is CASSSSGPYNEQFF. The CDR3 DNA follows: TGTGCCAGCAGCTCATCGGGGCCTTACAATGAGCAGTTCTTC.